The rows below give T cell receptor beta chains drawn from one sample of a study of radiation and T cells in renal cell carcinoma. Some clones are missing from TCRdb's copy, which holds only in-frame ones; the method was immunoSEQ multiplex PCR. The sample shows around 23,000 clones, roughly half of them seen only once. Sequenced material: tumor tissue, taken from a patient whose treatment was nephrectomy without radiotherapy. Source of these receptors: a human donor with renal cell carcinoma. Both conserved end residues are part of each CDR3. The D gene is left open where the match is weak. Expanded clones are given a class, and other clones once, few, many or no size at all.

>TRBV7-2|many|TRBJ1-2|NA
TGTGCCAGCAGCTTAGCAGGGTCTCGTGGCTACACCTTC
CASSLAGSRGYTF
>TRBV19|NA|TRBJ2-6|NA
TGTGCCAGTAGTCAGGGACCCACTGGGGCCAACGTCCTGACTTTC
CASSQGPTGANVLTF
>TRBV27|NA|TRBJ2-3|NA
TGTGCCAGCAGTTTGGGATCTACAGATACGCAGTATTTT
CASSLGSTDTQYF
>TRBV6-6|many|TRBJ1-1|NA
TGTGCCAGCAGTTACTCGAGGGCCCGGGGAACTGAAGCTTTCTTT
CASSYSRARGTEAFF
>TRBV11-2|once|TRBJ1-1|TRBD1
TGTGCCAGCAGCCCACGACAGGGGATGGGCACTGAAGCTTTCTTT
CASSPRQGMGTEAFF
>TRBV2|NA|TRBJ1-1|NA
TGTGCCAGCAGTGACCAGACGAACACTGAAGCTTTCTTT
CASSDQTNTEAFF
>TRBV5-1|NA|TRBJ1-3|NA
TGCGCCAGCAGCTCCGGGACATTGGGCTCTGGAAACACCATATATTTT
CASSSGTLGSGNTIYF
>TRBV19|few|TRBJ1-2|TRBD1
TGTGCCAGTAGTATTACGGGACAGGGAGGACCTAACTATGGCTACACCTTC
CASSITGQGGPNYGYTF
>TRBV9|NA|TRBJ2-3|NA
TGTGCCAGCAGCGGGCCGTCAGATACGCAGTATTTT
CASSGPSDTQYF
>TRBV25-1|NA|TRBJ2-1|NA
TGTGCCAGCAGTTCCCCTTACAAGTACAATGAGCAGTTCTTC
CASSSPYKYNEQFF
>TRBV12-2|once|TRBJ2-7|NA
TGTGCAAGTCGCTTAGCGAGTCGAAGCGGGGGGGGCCCCTACGAGCAGTACTTC
CASRLASRSGGGPYEQYF
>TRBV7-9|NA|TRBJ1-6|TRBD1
TGTGCCAGCAGCTTACAGGGGGCTAATTCACCCCTCCACTTT
CASSLQGANSPLHF
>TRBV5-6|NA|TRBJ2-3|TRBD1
TGTGCCAGCAGCGTCCAGGGGACAGGGAACACAGATACGCAGTATTTT
CASSVQGTGNTDTQYF
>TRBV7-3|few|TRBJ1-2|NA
TGTGCCAGCAGCTTTGGGAGACTGGACTACTATGGCTACACCTTC
CASSFGRLDYYGYTF
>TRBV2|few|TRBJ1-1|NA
TGTGCCAGCAAGGCCGACACTGAAGCTTTCTTT
CASKADTEAFF
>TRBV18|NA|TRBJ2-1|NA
TGTGCCAGCTCACCCGGGGGGGGACAGGGAAACAACAATGAGCAGTTCTTC
CASSPGGGQGNNNEQFF
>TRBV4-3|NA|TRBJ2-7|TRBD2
TGCGCCAGCAGCCAGATAGCGGGGGGGCCGAGCGAGCAGTACTTC
CASSQIAGGPSEQYF
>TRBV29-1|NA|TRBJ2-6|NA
TGCAGCGTTGAAGTGGGGCCGGGACGGCGCTCTGGGGCCAACGTCCTGACTTTC
CSVEVGPGRRSGANVLTF
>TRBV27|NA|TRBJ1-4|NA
TGTGCCAGCAGACCAAACCGGGCCCTAGAAAAACTGTTTTTT
CASRPNRALEKLFF
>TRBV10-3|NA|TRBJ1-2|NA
TGTGCCATCAGTGAGTCGGTGGGGGCTTGGGGCTACACCTTC
CAISESVGAWGYTF
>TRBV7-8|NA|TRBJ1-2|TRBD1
TGTGCCAGCAGCAAAGGACAGGGAAATGGCTACACCTTC
CASSKGQGNGYTF
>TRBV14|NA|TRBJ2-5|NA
TGTGCCAGCAGCCAAGATAGAAACAGGGAGGGAGAGACCCAGTACTTC
CASSQDRNREGETQYF
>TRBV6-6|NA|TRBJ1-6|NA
TGTGCCACCCGATTGGGCGCTCTTGATTCACCCCTCCACTTT
CATRLGALDSPLHF
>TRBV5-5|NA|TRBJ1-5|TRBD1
TGTGCCAGCAGTGGGACAGGGGAACGTCAGCCCCAGCATTTT
CASSGTGERQPQHF
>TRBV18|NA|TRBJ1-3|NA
TGTGCCAGCTCACCACCGAGCACAGACTCTGGAAACACCATATATTTT
CASSPPSTDSGNTIYF
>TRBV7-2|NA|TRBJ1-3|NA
TGTGCCAGCAGCTTATTCCAGGGGTTGCGCGGAAACACCATATATTTT
CASSLFQGLRGNTIYF
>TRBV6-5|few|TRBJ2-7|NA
TGTGCCAGCAGTTACAGGGTTTCCTACGAGCAGTACTTC
CASSYRVSYEQYF
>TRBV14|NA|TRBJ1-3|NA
TGTGCCAGCAGCGAAAGCCGGTCCTTGAGCTCTGGAAACACCATATATTTT
CASSESRSLSSGNTIYF
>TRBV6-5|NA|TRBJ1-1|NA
TGTGCCAGCAGCCGGACGAACACTGAAGCTTTCTTT
CASSRTNTEAFF
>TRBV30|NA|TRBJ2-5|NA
TGTGCCTGGAGTCCCGGAGAGACCCAGTACTTC
CAWSPGETQYF
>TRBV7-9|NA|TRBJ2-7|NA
TGTGCCAGCAGCGCAAATCCGGGGGTGGGCGAGCAGTACTTC
CASSANPGVGEQYF
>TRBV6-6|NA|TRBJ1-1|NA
TGTGCCAGCAGTTTATCGGTTTACACTGAAGCTTTCTTT
CASSLSVYTEAFF
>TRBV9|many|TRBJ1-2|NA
TGTGCCAGCAGCGTAGACCCGGGGAGGGGAGATGGCTACACCTTC
CASSVDPGRGDGYTF
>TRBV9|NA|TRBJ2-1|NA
TGTGCCAGCAGCGTAGACCTGGTGCGGTACAATGAGCAGTTCTTC
CASSVDLVRYNEQFF
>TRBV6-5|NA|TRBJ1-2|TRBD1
TGTGCCAGCAGGAAGGGGACAGGGAAAGGCTACACCTTC
CASRKGTGKGYTF
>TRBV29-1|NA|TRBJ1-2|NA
TGCAGCGTTGAAGACCAAGGGGTGGCCGTCTACACCTTC
CSVEDQGVAVYTF
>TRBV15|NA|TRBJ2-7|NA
TGTGCCACCAGCAGAGATGAGGCAAGCTACGAGCAGTACTTC
CATSRDEASYEQYF
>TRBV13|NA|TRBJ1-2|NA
TGTGCCAGCAGCTTATATAACTTGGGGGGCTATAATGGCTACACCTTC
CASSLYNLGGYNGYTF
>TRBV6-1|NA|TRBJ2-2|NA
TGTGCCAGCAGTGGGCTCCTCAACACCGGGGAGCTGTTTTTT
CASSGLLNTGELFF
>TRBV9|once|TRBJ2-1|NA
TGTGCCAGCAGTTTTAGCGGAATATCCTACAATGAGCAGTTCTTC
CASSFSGISYNEQFF